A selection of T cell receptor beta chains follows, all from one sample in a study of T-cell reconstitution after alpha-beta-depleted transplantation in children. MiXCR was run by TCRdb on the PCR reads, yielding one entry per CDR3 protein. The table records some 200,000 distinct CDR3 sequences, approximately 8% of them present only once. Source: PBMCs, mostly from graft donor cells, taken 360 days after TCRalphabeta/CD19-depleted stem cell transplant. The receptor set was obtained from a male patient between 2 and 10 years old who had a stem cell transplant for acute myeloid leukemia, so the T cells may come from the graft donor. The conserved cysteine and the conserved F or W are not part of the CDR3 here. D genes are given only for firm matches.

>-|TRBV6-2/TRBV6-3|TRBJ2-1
ASTTGNEQF
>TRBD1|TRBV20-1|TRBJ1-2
SLGQGRGYT
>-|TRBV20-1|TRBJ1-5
SARPRGLSNQPQH
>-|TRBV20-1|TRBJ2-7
SAYRTTPDTEQY
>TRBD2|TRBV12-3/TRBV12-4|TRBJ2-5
ASSLAVSGRPRETQY
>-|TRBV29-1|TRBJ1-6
CRDLKSLH
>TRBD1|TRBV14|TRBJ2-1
ASSQGTGYKYNEQF
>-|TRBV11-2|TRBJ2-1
ASSLVRTPPEQF
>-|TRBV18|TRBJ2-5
ASSPWIWSVDKQETQY
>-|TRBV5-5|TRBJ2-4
ASSFSSSNIQY
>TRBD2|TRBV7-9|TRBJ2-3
ASSFLSGGPSTDTQY
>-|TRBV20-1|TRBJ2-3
SALSGTDYDTQY
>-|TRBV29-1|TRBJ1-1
SFEMNTEAF
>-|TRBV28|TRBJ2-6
ASRQVSGANVLT
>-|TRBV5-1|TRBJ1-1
ASSLRPTAPSGAF
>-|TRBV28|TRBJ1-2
ASSFSPQGGEANYGYT
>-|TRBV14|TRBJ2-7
ASSQAGQTEQY
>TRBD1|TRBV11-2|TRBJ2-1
ASSPGQGAGEQF
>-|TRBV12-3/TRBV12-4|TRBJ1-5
ASSKPGIYSNQPQH
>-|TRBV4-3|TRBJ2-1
ASSQEPAGASYNEQF
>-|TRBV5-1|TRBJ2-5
ASSSGGFDETQY
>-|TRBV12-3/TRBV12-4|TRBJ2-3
ASSLGRDTQY
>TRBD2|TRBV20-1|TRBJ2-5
SARDFAGGPETQY
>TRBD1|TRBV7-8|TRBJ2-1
ASSLGVRDRIANEQF
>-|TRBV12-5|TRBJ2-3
ASALGGRSSDTQY
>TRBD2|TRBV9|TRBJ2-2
ASSVGMGLAGVTGELF
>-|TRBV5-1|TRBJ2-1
ASSLGLGGNEQF
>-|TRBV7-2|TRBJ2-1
ASSLGCTQNEQF
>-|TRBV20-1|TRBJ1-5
SARVGDSNQPQH
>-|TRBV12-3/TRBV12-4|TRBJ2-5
ASSSTGVETQY
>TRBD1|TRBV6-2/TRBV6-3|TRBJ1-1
ASRSRDRGHTEAF
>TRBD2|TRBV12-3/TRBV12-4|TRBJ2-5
ASSLLAGGHQETQY
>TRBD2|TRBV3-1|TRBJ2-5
ASSPPWDYRGLETQY
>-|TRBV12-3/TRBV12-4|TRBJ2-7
ASSSLEGEQY
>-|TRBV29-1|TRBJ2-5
SAGAAGTQY
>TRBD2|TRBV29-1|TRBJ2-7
SVDASGTYEQY
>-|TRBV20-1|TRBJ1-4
SARPKSAGKLF
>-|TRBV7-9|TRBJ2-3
ASSLVRESYTDTQY
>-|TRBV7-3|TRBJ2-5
ASSLMVPPGTQY
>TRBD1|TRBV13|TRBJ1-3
ASSFDRGVGNTIY
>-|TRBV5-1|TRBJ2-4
ASSYTGLLFENIQY
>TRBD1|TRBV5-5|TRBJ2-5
ASSSPGQGKETQY
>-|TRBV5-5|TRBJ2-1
ASSIGPNEQF
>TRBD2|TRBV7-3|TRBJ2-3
ASSPTSGDNTDTQY
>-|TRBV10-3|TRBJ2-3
AISAGGFRTDTQY
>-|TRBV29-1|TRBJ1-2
SAPQGYGYT
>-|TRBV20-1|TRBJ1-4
SASLRRSNEKLF
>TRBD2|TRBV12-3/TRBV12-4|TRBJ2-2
ASRGGSNTGELF
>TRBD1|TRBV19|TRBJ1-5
ASSGQVARQPQH
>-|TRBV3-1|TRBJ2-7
ASSQLGGEQY
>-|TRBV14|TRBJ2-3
ASSQDVWGFPDTQY
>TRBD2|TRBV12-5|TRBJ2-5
ASGPSSGIGETQY
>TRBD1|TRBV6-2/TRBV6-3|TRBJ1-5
ASSYPRTGRNQPQH
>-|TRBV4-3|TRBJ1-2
ASSKIEAGLYGYT
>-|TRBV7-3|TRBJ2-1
ASSFGSPPYNEQF
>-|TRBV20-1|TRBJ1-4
SAWTVEKLF
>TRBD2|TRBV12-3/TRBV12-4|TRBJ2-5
ASSPWTSGQETQY
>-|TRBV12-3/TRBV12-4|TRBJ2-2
ASSLARTVGELF
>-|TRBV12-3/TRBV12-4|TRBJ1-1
ASSFGRGTPNTEAF